The 21 T cell receptor beta chains given below trace back to one sample, sequenced in a study of T cells after yellow fever vaccination. Each CDR3 protein gets one entry after TCRdb re-called the 5' RACE reads with MiXCR. The sample carries about 300,000 distinct CDR3 sequences, around 10% recorded once. The source material was CD4+ T cells sorted from PBMCs, sampled 5 days after the yellow fever booster vaccination. Receptors were obtained from a man between 18 and 29 years old who received the YFV17D yellow fever vaccine.

The chain uses TRBV4-3 and TRBJ2-7; the match to TRBD1 covers 7 bases. The CDR3 covers 15 residues. J gave up 3 bases and V 4 bases, and 9 bases lay outside the gene matches. Germline CDR1 LGHNA, CDR2 YSLEER. CDR3 protein: CASSRRRDSDYEQYF. DNA of the CDR3: TGCGCCAGCAGCCGGCGCCGGGACAGCGACTACGAGCAGTACTTC.

This clonotype occurred a few times. This chain links TRBV12-3 or TRBV12-4 with TRBJ1-1; tentatively, D is TRBD1 (6 bases). The CDR3 sequence is 15 residues long. V lost 5 bases and J 3 bases, leaving 16 bases between the germline ends. The CDR3 region is CASSPGTGRDTEAFF. CDR3 in DNA: TGTGCCAGCAGTCCTGGAACAGGGAGGGACACTGAAGCTTTCTTT.

This clonotype was observed a handful of times. This chain uses TRBV6-1 with TRBJ1-1, with D unclear. V dropped 3 bases and J dropped 0 bases, with 14 bases sitting between them. Germline-derived CDR1 and CDR2 are MNHNS and SASEGT. The CDR3 covers 16 residues. The CDR3 spells CASSDRPKRVNTEAFF. The CDR3 nucleotides are TGTGCCAGCAGTGACAGGCCGAAAAGGGTGAACACTGAAGCTTTCTTT.

The chain links TRBV18 to TRBJ2-5, with D possibly matching TRBD2 (6 bases). The length of the CDR3 is 14 residues. The V end was cut by 3 bases, the J end by 2 bases, with 10 bases between. Germline assignment: CDR1 KGHSH and CDR2 LQKENI. The CDR3 coding sequence is TGTGCCAGCTCACCGTGGGGGGTACAAGAGACCCAGTACTTC. Translating gives CASSPWGVQETQYF.

The CDR3 nucleotides are TGTGCCAGCAGTACCGGTTTCGGGACGAAACTGTTTTTT. This encodes CASSTGFGTKLFF. The V gene is TRBV6-2 or TRBV6-3, the J gene TRBJ1-4; perhaps TRBD1 as D (5 bases). The length of the CDR3 is 13 residues. The germline V and J ends were trimmed by 5 bases and 11 bases, with 15 bases remaining between them. Germline V CDR1 and CDR2: MNHEY, SVGEGT.

Ten or more counts support this clonotype. The gene calls are TRBV7-9 and TRBJ1-3, with a possible D match to TRBD1 (6 bases). V lost 6 bases and J lost 2, with 14 bases in between. This CDR3 comprises 15 residues. Germline V gene sequence: CDR1 SEHNR, CDR2 FQNEAQ (reference sequence). CDR3 protein: CASRPTGQPGNTIYF. CDR3 DNA: TGTGCCAGCAGGCCGACAGGACAACCTGGAAACACCATATATTTT.

This clonotype was observed many times. The genes are TRBV5-1 and TRBJ1-3; D may be TRBD1 (5 bases). V was pared by 3 bases and J by 0 bases, with 16 bases between. The CDR3 spans 17 residues. Per germline, CDR1 SGHRS and CDR2 YFSETQ. Here the CDR3 reads CASSWGGRPDSGNTIYF. CDR3 bases: TGCGCCAGCAGCTGGGGGGGTAGACCTGACTCTGGAAACACCATATATTTT. Full variable domain (missing parts from reference TRBV5-1 and TRBJ1-3): KAGVTQTPRYLIKTRGQQVTLSCSPISGHRSVSWYQQTPGQGLQFLFEYFSETQRNKGNFPGRFSGRQFSNSRSEMNVSTLELGDSALYLCASSWGGRPDSGNTIYFGEGSWLTVV.

The sample holds a few counts of this clonotype. V gene TRBV12-3 or TRBV12-4 combines with J gene TRBJ1-1, with 7 bases matching TRBD1. J gave up 2 bases and V 5 bases, and 8 bases lay outside the gene matches. The CDR3 is made up of 15 amino acids. The CDR3 loop is CASSPTGRTNTEAFF. The CDR3 DNA reads TGTGCCAGCAGTCCGACAGGGAGAACTAACACTGAAGCTTTCTTT.

This clonotype was counted only a few times. The rearrangement links TRBV19 to TRBJ2-2; no reliable D call. CDR3 size: 14 residues. Per germline, CDR1 LNHDA and CDR2 SQIVND (reference sequence). V shed 9 bases and J shed 3 bases, with 14 bases lying between them. The CDR3 bases are TGTGCCAGCCGGGTGGGCCGGGACACCGGGGAGCTGTTTTTT. It specifies CASRVGRDTGELFF.

This clonotype was found a few times. The J gene is TRBJ2-1, the V gene TRBV11-2; the D is unclear. The CDR3 length is 14 residues. Trimming cost V 0 bases and J 9 bases, with 12 bases left between them. Germline V gene lookup returns CDR1 SGHAT and CDR2 FQNNGV. DNA of the CDR3: TGTGCCAGCAGCTTAGATGTTCCAGCAGTTGAGCAGTTCTTC. Protein: CASSLDVPAVEQFF.

The V gene is TRBV14, the J gene TRBJ2-3; D could derive from TRBD1 or TRBD2 (5 bases each). Between the trimmed V and J ends, which lost 0 bases and 2 bases, there was a span of 18 bases. Germline CDR1 and CDR2: SGHDN and FVKESK. This CDR3 is built from 18 residues. The CDR3 sequence: CASSQDIPWDPNTDTQYF. CDR3 bases: TGTGCCAGCAGCCAAGATATCCCCTGGGACCCTAACACAGATACGCAGTATTTT.

The rearrangement joins TRBV7-3 to TRBJ2-7, with a weak D call TRBD1 (5 bases). Germline V gene data show CDR1 as SGHTA and CDR2 as FQGTGA. This CDR3 is built from 13 residues. Between the trimmed V and J ends, which lost 5 bases and 7 bases, there was a span of 15 bases. CDR3 loop: CASSPTPGLEQYV. The CDR3 nucleotides read TGTGCCAGCAGCCCCACCCCAGGGCTTGAGCAGTACGTC.

The chain joins TRBV5-4 to TRBJ2-6; D is undetermined. V was clipped by 0 bases and J by 0 bases, with 10 bases between them. The CDR3 is 17 amino acids. Germline V gene sequence: CDR1 SGHNT, CDR2 YYREEE (reference sequence). The CDR3 spells CASSLDPLASGANVLTF. In DNA, the CDR3 is TGTGCCAGCAGCTTGGACCCGTTGGCCTCTGGGGCCAACGTCCTGACTTTC.

This clonotype was seen a handful of times. The V call is TRBV10-3, the J call TRBJ1-5, with TRBD1 matching over 7 bases. With V trimmed by 6 bases and J by 6 bases, 8 bases remained unmatched. The germline gives CDR1 ENHRY, CDR2 SYGVKD. The length of the CDR3 is 14 residues. CDR3: CAISDREGGQPQHF. The DNA for the CDR3 is TGTGCCATCAGCGACAGGGAGGGAGGTCAGCCCCAGCATTTT.

This clonotype was recorded many times. This chain links TRBV6-5 with TRBJ2-5, with D possibly TRBD2 on 6 matching bases. The CDR3 is made up of 16 amino acids. The V gene lost 2 bases and the J gene lost 0 bases, with 13 bases spanning the gap. CDR1 MNHEY and CDR2 SVGAGI come from the germline V gene. The CDR3 DNA sequence: TGTGCCAGCAGTTACCGTCGGGGGAGCCACCAAGAGACCCAGTACTTC. This gives the protein CASSYRRGSHQETQYF.

This clonotype was counted a few times. The V call is TRBV6-5, the J call TRBJ1-2; 8 nucleotides align to TRBD1. The CDR3 length is 15 residues. The junction had 1 base not matched to a gene; V was cut back by 0 bases and J by 1 base. Germline-derived CDR1 and CDR2 are MNHEY and SVGAGI. CDR3 region: CASSYSTGGNYGYTF. For the CDR3, the DNA is TGTGCCAGCAGTTACTCCACAGGGGGTAACTATGGCTACACCTTC.

This clonotype was recorded many times. The chain employs TRBV5-1 and TRBJ2-3; TRBD1 might be the D (5 bases). Germline CDR1 and CDR2: SGHRS and YFSETQ. V dropped 3 bases and J dropped 1 base, with 12 bases sitting between them. The CDR3 has 15 amino acids. The CDR3 DNA reads TGCGCCAGCAGCTCTCTCTGGGGCGGCACAGATACGCAGTATTTT. The encoded protein is CASSSLWGGTDTQYF.

This clonotype was recorded at least ten times. V and J are TRBV7-2 and TRBJ2-3; D remains unclear. This CDR3 spans 13 amino acids. Germline V CDR1 and CDR2: SGHTA, FQGNSA. The germline V and J ends were trimmed by 3 bases and 3 bases, with 7 bases remaining between them. The CDR3: CASSFRKTDTQYF. In nucleotides, the CDR3 is TGTGCCAGCAGCTTTCGCAAAACAGATACGCAGTATTTT.

The chain joins TRBV12-3 or TRBV12-4 to TRBJ1-1, with 8 bases fitting TRBD1. With V trimmed by 4 bases and J by 3 bases, 7 bases remained unmatched. The CDR3 has 15 residues. The CDR3 sequence is CASSSSSTGDTEAFF. Written as DNA, the CDR3 is TGTGCCAGCAGTTCCAGCTCGACAGGGGACACTGAAGCTTTCTTT.

This clonotype was observed a few times. The chain carries TRBV18 and TRBJ2-7, with D possibly TRBD2 on 5 matching bases. There are 12 residues in the CDR3. V lost 3 bases and J 8 bases, leaving 11 bases between the germline ends. Germline assignment: CDR1 KGHSH and CDR2 LQKENI. CDR3 region: CASSPSGNKQYF. The CDR3 DNA reads as TGTGCCAGCTCACCTTCCGGGAATAAGCAGTACTTC.

This clonotype was observed many times. CDR3: CASSLGGSLNTGELFF. In DNA form, the CDR3 reads TGTGCCAGCAGCTTAGGGGGGAGTTTGAACACCGGGGAGCTGTTTTTT. This rearrangement joins TRBV7-8 to TRBJ2-2; D may match TRBD1 or TRBD2 (5 bases each). CDR1 SGHVS and CDR2 FQNEAQ come from the germline V gene. Trimming stripped 1 base from V and 1 base from J, with 10 bases between. The CDR3 runs to 16 residues.